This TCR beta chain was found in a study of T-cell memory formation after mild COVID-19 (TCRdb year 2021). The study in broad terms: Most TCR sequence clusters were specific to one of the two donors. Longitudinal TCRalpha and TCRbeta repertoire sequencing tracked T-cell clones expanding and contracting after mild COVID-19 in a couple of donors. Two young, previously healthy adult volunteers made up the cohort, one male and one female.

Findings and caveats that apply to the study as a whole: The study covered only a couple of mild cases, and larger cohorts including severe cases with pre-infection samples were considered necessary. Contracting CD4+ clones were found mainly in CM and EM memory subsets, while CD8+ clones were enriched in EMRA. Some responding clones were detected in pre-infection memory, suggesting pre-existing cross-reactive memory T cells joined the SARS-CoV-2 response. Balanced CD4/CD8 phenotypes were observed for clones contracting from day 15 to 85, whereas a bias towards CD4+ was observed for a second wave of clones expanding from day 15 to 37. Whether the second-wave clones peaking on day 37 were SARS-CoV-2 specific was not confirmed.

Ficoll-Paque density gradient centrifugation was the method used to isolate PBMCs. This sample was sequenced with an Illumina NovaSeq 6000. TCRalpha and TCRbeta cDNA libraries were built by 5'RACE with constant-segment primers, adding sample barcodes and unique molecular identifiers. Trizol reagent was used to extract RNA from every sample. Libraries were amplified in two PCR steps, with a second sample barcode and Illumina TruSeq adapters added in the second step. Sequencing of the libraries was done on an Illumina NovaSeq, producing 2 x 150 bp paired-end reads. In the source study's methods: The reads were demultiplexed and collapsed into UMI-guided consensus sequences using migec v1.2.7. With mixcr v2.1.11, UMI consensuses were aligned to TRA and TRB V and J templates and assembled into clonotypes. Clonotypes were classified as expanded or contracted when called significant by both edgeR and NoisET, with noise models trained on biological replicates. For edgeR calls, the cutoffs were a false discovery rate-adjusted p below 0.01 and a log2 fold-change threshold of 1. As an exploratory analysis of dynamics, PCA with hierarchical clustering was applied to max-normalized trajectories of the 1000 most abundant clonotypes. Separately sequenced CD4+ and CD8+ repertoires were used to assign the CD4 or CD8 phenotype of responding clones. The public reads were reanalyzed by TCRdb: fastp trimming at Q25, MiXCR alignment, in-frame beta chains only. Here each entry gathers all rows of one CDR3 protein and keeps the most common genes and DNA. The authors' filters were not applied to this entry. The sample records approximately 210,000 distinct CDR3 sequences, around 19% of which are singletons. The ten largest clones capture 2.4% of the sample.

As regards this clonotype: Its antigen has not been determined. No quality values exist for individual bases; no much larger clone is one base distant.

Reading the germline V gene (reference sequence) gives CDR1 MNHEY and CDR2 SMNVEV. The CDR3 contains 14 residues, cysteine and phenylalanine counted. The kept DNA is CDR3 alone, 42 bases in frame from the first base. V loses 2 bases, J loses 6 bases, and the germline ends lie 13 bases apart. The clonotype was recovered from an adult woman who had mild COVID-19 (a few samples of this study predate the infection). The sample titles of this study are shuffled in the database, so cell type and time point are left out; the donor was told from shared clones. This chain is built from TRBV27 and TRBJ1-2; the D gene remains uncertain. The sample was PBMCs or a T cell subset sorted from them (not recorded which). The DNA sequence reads TGTGCCAGCAGTTTAGTCGGGGTGTCAAATGGCTACACCTTC. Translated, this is CASSLVGVSNGYTF.